This TCR beta chain was captured in a study of graft-versus-host responses after intestinal transplantation. CDR1 and CDR2 from the germline V gene are SGHRS and YFSETQ. The ends lost 4 bases at V and 2 bases at J; junction bases unmatched: 4. The CDR3 consists of 14 residues. Only in-frame clones appear in the TCRdb table, and some are missing; sequencing was by immunoSEQ multiplex PCR. The sample holds about 47,000 clones, just under 95% seen once. The rearrangement uses TRBV5-1 and TRBJ2-3; 7 bases match TRBD1. The starting material was PBMCs, obtained around 27 months after a first intestinal transplant, on the day of a second. The source is a human patient who received an intestinal transplant, so some T cells may come from the graft donor. The CDR3 bases are TGCGCCAGCAGCAAGGGACAGAACACAGATACGCAGTATTTT. Residues: CASSKGQNTDTQYF.